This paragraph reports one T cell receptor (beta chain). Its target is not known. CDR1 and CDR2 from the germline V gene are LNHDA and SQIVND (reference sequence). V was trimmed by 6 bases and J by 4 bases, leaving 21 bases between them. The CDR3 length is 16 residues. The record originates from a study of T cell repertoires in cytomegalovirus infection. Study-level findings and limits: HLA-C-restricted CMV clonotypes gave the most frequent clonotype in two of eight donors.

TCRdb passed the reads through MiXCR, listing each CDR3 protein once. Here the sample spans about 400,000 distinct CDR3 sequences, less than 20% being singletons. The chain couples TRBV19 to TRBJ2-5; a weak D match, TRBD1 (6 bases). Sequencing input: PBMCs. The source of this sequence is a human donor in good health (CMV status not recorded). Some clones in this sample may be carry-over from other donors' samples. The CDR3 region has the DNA TGTGCCAGTAGGGTAATACAGGGTAAGGTCGGAGAGACCCAGTACTTC. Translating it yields CASRVIQGKVGETQYF.